One and the same sample provided the 9 T cell receptor beta chains below, sequenced in a study of Tregs in tolerant kidney transplant recipients. The repertoire was sequenced with immunoSEQ multiplex PCR; TCRdb's copy has only in-frame clones and lacks some. The sample table sets out 20,000 to 30,000 clones. Related graft donors supplied nonmyeloablative bone marrow transplants, and mixed chimerism was transient. Sequences were derived from CD4+ T cells from blood (PBMCs), sampled 6 months after the transplant. The receptors were sampled from a human patient who received a combined kidney and bone marrow transplant. The graft donor may account for some of the T cells.

A word on this clone: The CDR3 end is not reached by the read, which stops 3 residues before it; the germline J gene fills it in. The rearrangement uses TRBV7-9 and TRBJ2-3; D is unresolved. The CDR3 spans 14 residues. Germline loops: CDR1 SEHNR, CDR2 FQNEAQ (reference sequence). V was trimmed by 5 bases and J by 2 bases, leaving 11 bases between them. The CDR3 DNA, read in part, is TGTGCCAGCAGCCCCCGACTCAACACAGATACG. As protein: CASSPRLNTDT. The entire CDR3 reads CASSPRLNTDTQYF.

On this clone: The read terminates 3 residues before the CDR3 end, so the remaining end is supplied by the germline J gene. The chain employs TRBV5-4 and TRBJ2-3; the match to TRBD2 covers 13 bases. With V trimmed by 5 bases and J by 5 bases, 8 bases remained unmatched. The CDR3 spans 16 residues. Germline V CDR1 and CDR2: SGHNT, YYREEE (reference sequence). CDR3 sequence reads: CASRRTSGRRVDTQYF. Incomplete CDR3 DNA: TGTGCCAGCAGACGGACTAGCGGGAGAAGGGTAGATACG.

Comment on this clone: The read ends 3 residues before the CDR3 terminus; that terminus is restored from the germline J gene. The V gene is TRBV20-1, the J gene TRBJ2-3; D unresolved. This CDR3 contains 13 residues. Trimming left V 6 bases short and J 3 bases short, with 13 bases between. Germline assignment: CDR1 DFQATT and CDR2 SNEGSKA (reference sequence). The CDR3 loop is CSAPNGATDTQYF. Partial CDR3 DNA: TGCAGTGCCCCGAATGGAGCGACAGATACG.

Regarding this clone: The read stops 3 residues short of the end of the CDR3; the missing end is completed from the germline J gene. The chain is built from TRBV14 and TRBJ2-1, with D possibly matching TRBD2 (5 bases). V was pared by 1 base and J by 7 bases, with 8 bases between. This CDR3 has 13 amino acids. Germline V lookup: CDR1 SGHDN, CDR2 FVKESK. CDR3 sequence: CASSQGRGNEQFF. The part of the CDR3 DNA that was read is TGTGCCAGCAGCCAAGGACGGGGTAATGAG.

On this clone itself: The read gets to within 3 residues of the CDR3 end, and the germline J gene fills in the rest. The chain combines TRBV5-5 with TRBJ1-5; D ambiguous. Germline assignment: CDR1 SGHKS and CDR2 YYEKEE (reference sequence). The CDR3 has 15 residues. V lost 0 bases and J 7 bases, leaving 14 bases between the germline ends. CDR3 loop: CASSLAAGGGQPQHF. Partial CDR3 DNA: TGTGCCAGCAGCTTGGCGGCGGGAGGAGGGCAGCCC.

A word on this clone: The read ends 3 residues before the CDR3 terminus; that terminus is restored from the germline J gene. The rearrangement uses TRBV2 and TRBJ2-7, with D possibly matching TRBD2 (5 bases). V was shortened by 7 bases and J by 4 bases, with 14 bases between the two germline ends. The V gene's germline CDR1 is SNHLY and CDR2 FYNNEI. The length of the CDR3 is 13 residues. Partial CDR3 DNA: TGTGCCAGCACCACCACCAGAGGGTACGAG. Amino acid sequence: CASTTTRGYE. The entire CDR3 reads CASTTTRGYEQYF.

Remarks on this clone: The read ends 3 residues early relative to the CDR3; the germline J gene fills the gap. V gene TRBV18 combines with J gene TRBJ2-5; the D is unclear. Germline lookup yields CDR1 KGHSH and CDR2 LQKENI. The CDR3 runs to 14 residues. Trimming stripped 3 bases from V and 1 base from J, with 9 bases between. CDR3 DNA (partial): TGTGCCAGCTCACCGTCATCGGTCCAAGAGACC. Encoded protein: CASSPSSVQET. The complete CDR3 sequence is CASSPSSVQETQYF. Filled out from reference TRBV18 and TRBJ2-5, the complete variable domain reads NAGVMQNPRHLVRRRGQEARLRCSPMKGHSHVYWYRQLPEEGLKFMVYLQKENIIDESGMPKERFSAEFPKEGPSILRIQQVVRGDSAAYFCASSPSSVQETQYFGPGTRLLVL.

For this clone: The missing CDR3 end, 3 residues past where the read stops, is filled in from the germline J gene. The chain carries TRBV4-2 and TRBJ1-2; D is perhaps TRBD1 (6 bases). Trimming removed 4 bases at V and 0 bases at J, with 15 bases between. Germline V lookup: CDR1 LGHNA, CDR2 YNFKEQ. The CDR3 extends over 16 amino acids. The CDR3 sequence: CASSRGLQGTNYGYTF. The CDR3 DNA, read in part, is TGTGCCAGCAGCCGAGGGTTACAGGGAACTAACTATGGC.

A note on this clone: The read is 3 residues too short to cover the CDR3 end, so that end is filled in from the germline J gene. V and J are TRBV20-1 and TRBJ2-6; 9 bases fit TRBD1. Losses at the gene ends were 3 bases for V and 4 bases for J; bases not matched to a gene: 7. In germline, CDR1 is DFQATT, CDR2 SNEGSKA (reference sequence). The CDR3 runs 16 residues. Partial CDR3 DNA: TGCAGTGCTAGCTGGGACAGGGTTAACGGGGCCAACGTC. It codes for CSASWDRVNGANV. The full CDR3 is CSASWDRVNGANVLTF.